What follows is one T cell receptor beta chain and its context. Its specificity is not known. Compared with germline, one end of the junction differs, possibly owing to a read error. The source of the sample is a study of tumor-infiltrating lymphocytes in primary liver carcinoma. Overall study: The study included patients who were men and women aged 30 to 69 years.

DNA and RNA were both co-extracted from around 20-30 mg of bulk tissue that had not been sorted. Study-level results: Tumor-adjacent and tumor-blood pairs displayed less overlap than did pairs of tumor regions.

Researchers generated TCR beta cDNA from 500 ng of total RNA, relying on a constant-region primer. Each TCR beta library was derived from three nested multiplex PCR rounds that employed slightly modified ARM-PCR. In the first two PCR rounds, TRBV1-TRBV30 forward primers were paired with a C-beta reverse primer, and each round lasted approximately 9 cycles. TCRdb re-derived calls from the multiplex PCR reads in MiXCR, one entry per CDR3 protein. The sample has roughly 80,000 distinct CDR3 sequences; 65% to 75% are singletons. This CDR3 has 17 amino acids. Germline V lookup: CDR1 MNHEY, CDR2 SVGEGT. V usage is TRBV6-2 or TRBV6-3 and J usage is TRBJ1-5, with D uncertain. This sequence was found in a man between 40 and 49 years old with primary liver carcinoma and hepatitis B virus infection. What was sequenced was tumor-adjacent normal liver tissue. CDR3 sequence (DNA): TGTGCCGGCAGTTTCACCCTACGGGGTAGGAGCAATCAGCCCCAGCATTTT. Translation gives CAGSFTLRGRSNQPQHF.